One T cell receptor beta chain is described in this entry. Germline-derived CDR1 and CDR2 are SGHVS and FQNEAQ. The CDR3 has 15 amino acids. The trim removed 4 bases at V and 4 bases at J, leaving 8 bases unmatched. This entry is derived from a study of blood T cell repertoires in COVID-19. Study details: There were acute and convalescent COVID-19 samples, and they came from the United States, Italy and Spain. T cells, B-cell-depleted T cells, or PBMCs provided the cDNA or gDNA that served as material.

Original methodology: Estimated nucleated cell counts came from reference gene primer amplification. Assay used: immunoSEQ multiplex PCR; TCRdb lists only in-frame clones, some missing. Clone size and the V and J calls come from that table; the DNA yielded D and trimming. The sample records around 150,000 clones, 85% being singletons. Sequences were obtained from peripheral blood. The rearrangement joins TRBV7-8 to TRBJ2-7; 9 nucleotides line up with TRBD1. The TCR originated in a human donor with acute or convalescent COVID-19. The donor label of this sample is uncertain. CDR3 in amino acids: CASSSRDRAGYEQYF. In nucleotides, the CDR3 is TGTGCCAGCAGCTCCCGGGACAGGGCAGGGTACGAGCAGTACTTC.